Below, 11 T cell receptor beta chains from the same sample are listed, as sequenced in a study of T cells in localized non-small cell lung cancer. Some clones are missing from TCRdb's copy, which holds only in-frame ones; the method was immunoSEQ multiplex PCR. Counted here are about 2,500 clones, approximately 22% occurring once; the ten biggest clones make up around 8%. The sequenced sample was lung tumor tissue, obtained before any cancer treatment. These receptors were obtained from a male donor aged 60 or older with stage III squamous cell lung carcinoma.

V is TRBV11-3 and J is TRBJ2-1; maybe TRBD1 (6 bases). This CDR3 is 16 amino acids long. V lost 1 base, J lost 9 bases, and 19 bases lay in between. Germline CDR1 is SGHNT and CDR2 is YENEEA. In nucleotides, the CDR3 is TGTGCCAGCAGCTTAGGGCAGGGGTATTCACAAGGTGAGCAGTTCTTC. Its protein product is CASSLGQGYSQGEQFF.

The gene calls are TRBV9 and TRBJ2-1, with D possibly TRBD1 on 5 matching bases. With 2 bases removed from V and 2 bases from J, the gap between germline ends came to 11 bases. This CDR3 is 15 amino acids long. Germline CDR1 and CDR2: SGDLS and YYNGEE. The CDR3 coding sequence is TGTGCCAGCAGCGTGGATTTAGGGGCCTACAATGAGCAGTTCTTC. Protein product: CASSVDLGAYNEQFF.

The chain employs TRBV11-3 and TRBJ2-1; TRBD1 is a possible D gene (5 bases). This CDR3 contains 14 residues. V shed 3 bases and J shed 4 bases, with 10 bases lying between them. The germline CDR1 and CDR2 sequences are SGHNT and YENEEA. Here the CDR3 reads CASSLGQPYNEQFF. The CDR3 bases are TGTGCCAGCAGCTTGGGGCAGCCTTACAATGAGCAGTTCTTC.

The rearrangement links TRBV19 to TRBJ1-1; 8 nucleotides align to TRBD1. Per the germline V gene, CDR1 is LNHDA and CDR2 is SQIVND (reference sequence). The CDR3 spans 17 residues. V lost 4 bases and J lost 1; bases outside the gene matches: 11. The CDR3 sequence: CASSRGTGPMTNTEAFF. The CDR3 DNA reads TGTGCCAGTAGTAGGGGGACAGGTCCCATGACGAACACTGAAGCTTTCTTT.

This clone has only a few counts. The genes are TRBV6-8 and TRBJ1-5; D remains ambiguous. V was pared by 0 bases and J by 6 bases, with 6 bases between. Germline CDR1 and CDR2: MNHGY and SAAAGT. This CDR3 is built from 13 residues. CDR3 nucleotides: TGTGCCAGCAGTTACTCCCCCAGTCAGCCCCAGCATTTT. This gives the protein CASSYSPSQPQHF.

The rearrangement links TRBV19 to TRBJ1-4; D is ambiguous. CDR1 LNHDA and CDR2 SQIVND come from the germline V gene (reference sequence). V was shortened by 10 bases and J by 1 base, with 13 bases between the two germline ends. The CDR3 length is 14 residues. The CDR3: CATKRRQTNEKLFF. CDR3 DNA sequence: TGTGCCACAAAGAGAAGACAAACTAATGAAAAACTGTTTTTT.

This clone was picked up a small number of times. The genes are TRBV9 and TRBJ2-7; TRBD1 matches 10 bases. Looked up from germline, CDR1 is SGDLS and CDR2 is YYNGEE. The V segment lost 3 bases and the J segment 5 bases; nucleotides outside the gene matches: 5. This CDR3 has 14 residues. CDR3 in amino acids: CASSGRDRGDEQYV. CDR3 DNA sequence: TGTGCCAGCAGCGGGAGGGACAGGGGTGACGAGCAGTACGTC.

This clone was seen a few times. The chain couples TRBV4-1 to TRBJ1-1, with a tentative D call TRBD1 (6 bases). Trimming shortened V by 4 bases and J by 4 bases, and 16 bases separated the two germline ends. This CDR3 is 15 amino acids long. Per germline, CDR1 MGHRA and CDR2 YSYEKL. The DNA for the CDR3 is TGCGCCAGCAGCCCAGGGGTGGTTTCGAGCACTGAAGCTTTCTTT. Protein: CASSPGVVSSTEAFF.

This clone was seen a few times. The CDR3 spells CASSYSVQSDEQYV. The CDR3 DNA reads TGTGCCAGCAGTTACTCGGTACAGTCAGACGAGCAGTACGTC. The V gene is TRBV6-8, the J gene TRBJ2-7; D call uncertain. The CDR3 has 14 amino acids. From germline, CDR1 is MNHGY and CDR2 SAAAGT. Trimming pared 0 bases from V and 5 bases from J, leaving 11 bases between.

Relative to its sample, this clone is medium-sized (0.01 to 0.1%). The chain recombines TRBV4-1 with TRBJ1-1; tentatively, D is TRBD1 (6 bases). With 3 bases removed from V and 6 bases from J, the gap between germline ends came to 14 bases. Germline-derived CDR1 and CDR2 are MGHRA and YSYEKL. The CDR3 totals 14 residues. The CDR3, as DNA: TGCGCCAGCAGCCATTGGGGGCGCAGAGCTGAAGCTTTCTTT. It translates to CASSHWGRRAEAFF.

The V and J genes are TRBV6-8 and TRBJ1-3; weak D call: TRBD1 (5 bases). Trimming stripped 2 bases from V and 2 bases from J, with 7 bases between. The CDR3 runs 14 residues. The V gene's germline CDR1 is MNHGY and CDR2 SAAAGT. The CDR3: CASSYAGAGNTIYF. CDR3 nucleotide sequence: TGTGCCAGCAGTTACGCGGGGGCTGGAAACACCATATATTTT.